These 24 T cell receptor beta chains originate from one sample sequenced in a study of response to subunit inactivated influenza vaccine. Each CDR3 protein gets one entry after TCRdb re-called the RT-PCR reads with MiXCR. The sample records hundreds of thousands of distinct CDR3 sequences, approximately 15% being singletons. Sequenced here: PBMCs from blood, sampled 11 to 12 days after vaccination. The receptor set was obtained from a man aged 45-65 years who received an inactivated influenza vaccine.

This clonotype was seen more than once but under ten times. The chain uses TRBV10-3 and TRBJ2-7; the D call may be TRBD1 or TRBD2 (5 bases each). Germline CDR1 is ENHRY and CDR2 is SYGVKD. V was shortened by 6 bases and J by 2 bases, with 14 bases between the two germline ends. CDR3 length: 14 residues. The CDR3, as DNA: TGTGCCATCAGGAACCGGGACGGGACCTACGAGCAGTACTTC. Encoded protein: CAIRNRDGTYEQYF.

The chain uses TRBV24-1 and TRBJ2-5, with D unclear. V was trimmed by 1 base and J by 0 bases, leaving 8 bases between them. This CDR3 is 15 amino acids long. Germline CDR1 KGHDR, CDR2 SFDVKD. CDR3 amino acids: CATSDLTKDQETQYF. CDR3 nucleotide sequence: TGTGCCACCAGTGATTTAACAAAGGACCAAGAGACCCAGTACTTC.

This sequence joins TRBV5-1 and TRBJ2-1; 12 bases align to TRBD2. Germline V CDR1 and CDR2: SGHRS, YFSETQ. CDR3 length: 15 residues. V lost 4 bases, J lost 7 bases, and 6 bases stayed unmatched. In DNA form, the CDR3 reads TGCGCCAGCAGCATGCTAGCGGGAGGGATAAATGAGCAGTTCTTC. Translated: CASSMLAGGINEQFF.

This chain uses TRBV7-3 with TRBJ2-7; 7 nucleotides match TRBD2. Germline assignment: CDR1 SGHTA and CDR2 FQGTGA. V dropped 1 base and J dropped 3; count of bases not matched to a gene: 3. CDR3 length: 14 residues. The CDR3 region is CASSLIGGDYEQYF. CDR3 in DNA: TGTGCCAGCAGCTTAATTGGGGGGGACTACGAGCAGTACTTC.

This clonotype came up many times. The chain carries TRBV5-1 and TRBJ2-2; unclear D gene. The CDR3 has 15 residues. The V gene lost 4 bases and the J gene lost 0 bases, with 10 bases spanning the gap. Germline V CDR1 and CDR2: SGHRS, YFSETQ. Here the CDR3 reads CASSPPVSNTGELFF. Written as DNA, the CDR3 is TGCGCCAGCAGCCCCCCGGTCTCGAACACCGGGGAGCTGTTTTTT.

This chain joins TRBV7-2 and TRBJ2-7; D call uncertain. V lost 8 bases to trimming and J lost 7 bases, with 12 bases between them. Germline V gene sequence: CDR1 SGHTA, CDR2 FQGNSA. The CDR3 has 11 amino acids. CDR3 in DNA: TGTGCCAGCGGCACCTTTGCAGAGCAGTACTTC. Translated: CASGTFAEQYF.

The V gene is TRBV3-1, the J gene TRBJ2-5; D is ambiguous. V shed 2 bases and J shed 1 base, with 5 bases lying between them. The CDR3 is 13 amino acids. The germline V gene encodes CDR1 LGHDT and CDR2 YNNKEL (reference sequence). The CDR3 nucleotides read TGTGCCAGCAGCCAATTATTCCAAGAGACCCAGTACTTC. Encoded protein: CASSQLFQETQYF.

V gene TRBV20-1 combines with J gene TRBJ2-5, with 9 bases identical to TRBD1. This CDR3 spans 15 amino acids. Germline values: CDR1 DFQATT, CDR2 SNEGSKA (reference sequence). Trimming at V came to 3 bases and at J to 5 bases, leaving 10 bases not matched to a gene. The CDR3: CSASPLGTGYETQYF. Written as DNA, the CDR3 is TGCAGTGCTAGTCCCCTCGGGACAGGGTATGAGACCCAGTACTTC.

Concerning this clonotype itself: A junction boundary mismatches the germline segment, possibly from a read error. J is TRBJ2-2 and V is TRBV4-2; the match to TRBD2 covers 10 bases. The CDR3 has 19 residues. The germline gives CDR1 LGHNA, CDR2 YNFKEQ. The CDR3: CVSSQVWSSGGGNTGELFF. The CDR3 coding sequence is TGTGTCAGCAGCCAAGTTTGGTCTAGCGGGGGCGGGAACACCGGGGAGCTGTTTTTT.

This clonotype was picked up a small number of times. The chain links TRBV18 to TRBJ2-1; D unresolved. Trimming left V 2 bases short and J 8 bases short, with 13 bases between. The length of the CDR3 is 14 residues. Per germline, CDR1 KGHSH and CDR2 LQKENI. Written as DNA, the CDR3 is TGTGCCAGCTCACCAGCGATTCGTGTCGATGAGCAGTTCTTC. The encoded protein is CASSPAIRVDEQFF.

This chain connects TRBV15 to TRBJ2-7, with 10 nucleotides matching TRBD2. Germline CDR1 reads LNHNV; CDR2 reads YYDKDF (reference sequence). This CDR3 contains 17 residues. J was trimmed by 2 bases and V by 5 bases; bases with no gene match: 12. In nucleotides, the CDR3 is TGTGCCACCAGCCGTACCCTAGCGGGAGCAAGCCCCTACGAGCAGTACTTC. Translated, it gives CATSRTLAGASPYEQYF.

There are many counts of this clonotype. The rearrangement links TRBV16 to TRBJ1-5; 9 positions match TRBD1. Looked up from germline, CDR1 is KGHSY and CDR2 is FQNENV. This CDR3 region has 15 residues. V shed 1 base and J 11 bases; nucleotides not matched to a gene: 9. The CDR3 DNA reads TGTGCCAGCAGCCAATTTAGGACAGGGGTGAGGGCCCAGCATTTT. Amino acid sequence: CASSQFRTGVRAQHF.

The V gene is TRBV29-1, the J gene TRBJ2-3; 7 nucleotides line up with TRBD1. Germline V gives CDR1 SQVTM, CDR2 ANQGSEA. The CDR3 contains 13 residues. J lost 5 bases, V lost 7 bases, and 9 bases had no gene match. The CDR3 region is CSAQTGNRDTQYF. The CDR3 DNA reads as TGCAGCGCCCAGACAGGGAATAGAGATACGCAGTATTTT.

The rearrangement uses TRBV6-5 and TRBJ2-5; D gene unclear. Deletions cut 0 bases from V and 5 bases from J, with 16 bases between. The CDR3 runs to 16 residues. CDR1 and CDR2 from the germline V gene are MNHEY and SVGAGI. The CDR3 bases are TGTGCCAGCAGTTACTCGATGAGGTTGGGGTGGGAGACCCAGTACTTC. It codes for CASSYSMRLGWETQYF.

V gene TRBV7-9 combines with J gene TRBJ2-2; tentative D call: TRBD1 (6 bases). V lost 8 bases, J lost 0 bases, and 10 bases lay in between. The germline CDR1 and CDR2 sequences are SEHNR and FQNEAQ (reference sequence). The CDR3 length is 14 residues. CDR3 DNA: TGTGCCAGCCTCAGGGGCTCGAACACCGGGGAGCTGTTTTTT. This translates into CASLRGSNTGELFF.

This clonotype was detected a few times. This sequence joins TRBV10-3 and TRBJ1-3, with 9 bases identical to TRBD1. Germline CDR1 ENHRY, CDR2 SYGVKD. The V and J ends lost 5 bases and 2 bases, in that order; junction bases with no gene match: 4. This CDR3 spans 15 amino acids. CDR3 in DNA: TGTGCCATCAGTAGTACAGGGGGCGCTGGAAACACCATATATTTT. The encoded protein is CAISSTGGAGNTIYF.

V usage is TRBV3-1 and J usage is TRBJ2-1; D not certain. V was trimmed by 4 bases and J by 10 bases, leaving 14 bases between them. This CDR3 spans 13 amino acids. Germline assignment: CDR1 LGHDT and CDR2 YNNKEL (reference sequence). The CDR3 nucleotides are TGTGCCAGCAGCCGGAGACCCCGGTCCGAGCAGTTCTTC. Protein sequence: CASSRRPRSEQFF.

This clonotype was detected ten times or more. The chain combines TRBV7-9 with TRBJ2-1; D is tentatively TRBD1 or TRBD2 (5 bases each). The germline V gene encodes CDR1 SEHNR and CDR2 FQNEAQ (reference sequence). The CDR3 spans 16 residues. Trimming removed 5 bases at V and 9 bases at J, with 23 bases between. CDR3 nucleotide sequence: TGTGCCAGCAGCAACAGAAACCAGGGAGAGGTGGTTGAGCAGTTCTTC. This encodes CASSNRNQGEVVEQFF.

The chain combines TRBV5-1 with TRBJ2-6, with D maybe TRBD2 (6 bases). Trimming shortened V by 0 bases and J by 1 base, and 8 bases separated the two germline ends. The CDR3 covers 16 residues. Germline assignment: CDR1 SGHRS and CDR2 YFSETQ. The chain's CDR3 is CASSLALASGANVLTF. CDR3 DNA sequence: TGCGCCAGCAGCTTGGCGCTAGCGTCTGGGGCCAACGTCCTGACTTTC.

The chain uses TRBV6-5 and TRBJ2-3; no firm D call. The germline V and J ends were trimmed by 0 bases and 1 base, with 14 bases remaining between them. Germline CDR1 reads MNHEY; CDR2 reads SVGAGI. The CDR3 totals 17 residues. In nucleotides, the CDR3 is TGTGCCAGCAGTTACTCGACGCAAGCTGGAGGCACAGATACGCAGTATTTT. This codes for CASSYSTQAGGTDTQYF.

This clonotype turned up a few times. The CDR3 loop reads CASSLAQNKNIQYF. The CDR3 region has the DNA TGTGCCAGCAGCTTGGCCCAAAATAAAAACATTCAGTACTTC. J is TRBJ2-4 and V is TRBV5-6, with unresolved D. Per the germline V gene, CDR1 is SGHDT and CDR2 is YYEEEE. The CDR3 sequence is 14 residues long. V dropped 0 bases and J dropped 4 bases, with 8 bases sitting between them.

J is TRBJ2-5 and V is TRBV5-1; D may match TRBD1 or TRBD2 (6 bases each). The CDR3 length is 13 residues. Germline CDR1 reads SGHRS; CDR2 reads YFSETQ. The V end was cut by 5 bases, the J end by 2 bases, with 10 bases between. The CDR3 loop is CASRLGGQETQYF. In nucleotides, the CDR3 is TGCGCCAGCAGGTTAGGGGGGCAAGAGACCCAGTACTTC.

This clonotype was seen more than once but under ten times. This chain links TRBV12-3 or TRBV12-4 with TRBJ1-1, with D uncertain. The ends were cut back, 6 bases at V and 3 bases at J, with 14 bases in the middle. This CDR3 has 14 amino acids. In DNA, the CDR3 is TGTGCCAGCAGATTTGGGCGGTTAGACACTGAAGCTTTCTTT. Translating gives CASRFGRLDTEAFF.

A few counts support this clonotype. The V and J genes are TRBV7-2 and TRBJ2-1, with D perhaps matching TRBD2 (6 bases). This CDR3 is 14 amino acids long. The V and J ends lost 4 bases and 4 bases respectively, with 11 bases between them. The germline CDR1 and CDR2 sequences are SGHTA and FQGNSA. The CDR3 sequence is CASSSWGRYNEQFF. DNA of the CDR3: TGTGCCAGCAGCTCCTGGGGGAGGTACAATGAGCAGTTCTTC.